These T cell receptor beta chains were read from a single sample in a study of CD8+ T cells in alopecia areata. Libraries were prepared by immunoSEQ multiplex PCR; TCRdb keeps only in-frame clonotypes and omits some of them. The sample has some 190,000 clones; approximately 72% are singletons. The specimen comprised CD4+ T cells sorted from blood, sampled at approximately week 44, from a patient treated with tofacitinib. Receptors were obtained from a human donor with alopecia areata. Both conserved end residues are part of each CDR3. D genes are given only for firm matches. Rows give clone size only sometimes, using once, few, many, or a class for an expanded clone.

d_call: TRBD1
v_call: TRBV29-1
j_call: TRBJ2-1
clone_size: .
cdr3_aa: CSVTGTGSVNEQFF
cdr3_nt: TGCAGCGTCACCGGGACAGGGTCCGTCAATGAGCAGTTCTTC

d_call: TRBD2
v_call: TRBV7-2
j_call: TRBJ2-1
clone_size: .
cdr3_aa: CASSLALAGQNEQFF
cdr3_nt: TGTGCCAGCAGCTTAGCCCTAGCGGGGCAAAATGAGCAGTTCTTC

d_call: .
v_call: TRBV29-1
j_call: TRBJ2-5
clone_size: .
cdr3_aa: CSVVSGYQETQYF
cdr3_nt: TGCAGCGTTGTATCGGGGTACCAAGAGACCCAGTACTTC

d_call: .
v_call: TRBV29-1
j_call: TRBJ1-1
clone_size: few
cdr3_aa: CSVEGGPGAPNTEAFF
cdr3_nt: TGCAGCGTTGAAGGCGGCCCAGGGGCCCCGAACACTGAAGCTTTCTTT

d_call: .
v_call: TRBV7-2
j_call: TRBJ2-4
clone_size: .
cdr3_aa: CASSPPTKNIQYF
cdr3_nt: TGTGCCAGCAGCCCCCCAACCAAAAACATTCAGTACTTC

d_call: .
v_call: TRBV2
j_call: TRBJ1-2
clone_size: few
cdr3_aa: CASSPNLGANYGYTF
cdr3_nt: TGTGCCAGCAGCCCCAATTTAGGGGCCAACTATGGCTACACCTTC

d_call: .
v_call: TRBV9
j_call: TRBJ1-2
clone_size: .
cdr3_aa: CASSAQGYPPTF
cdr3_nt: TGTGCCAGCAGCGCCCAGGGATACCCCCCCACCTTC

d_call: .
v_call: TRBV6-1
j_call: TRBJ1-1
clone_size: once
cdr3_aa: CASSMWGREAFF
cdr3_nt: TGTGCCAGCAGCATGTGGGGACGGGAAGCTTTCTTT

d_call: TRBD2
v_call: TRBV25-1
j_call: TRBJ2-3
clone_size: .
cdr3_aa: CASSEPRRGNTDTQYF
cdr3_nt: TGTGCCAGCAGTGAACCTAGGCGGGGGAACACAGATACGCAGTATTTT

d_call: TRBD1
v_call: TRBV5-6
j_call: TRBJ2-3
clone_size: .
cdr3_aa: CASSLRTGYSTDTQYF
cdr3_nt: TGTGCCAGCAGCCTGAGGACAGGGTATAGCACAGATACGCAGTATTTT

d_call: .
v_call: TRBV2
j_call: TRBJ2-7
clone_size: .
cdr3_aa: CASSIQGPLLGEQYF
cdr3_nt: TGTGCCAGCAGTATACAGGGTCCCCTCTTGGGCGAGCAGTACTTC

d_call: .
v_call: TRBV29-1
j_call: TRBJ1-1
clone_size: few
cdr3_aa: CSVRATGIAEAFF
cdr3_nt: TGCAGCGTTCGTGCTACAGGGATTGCTGAAGCTTTCTTT

d_call: .
v_call: TRBV15
j_call: TRBJ1-3
clone_size: .
cdr3_aa: CATSRDAGAGNTIYF
cdr3_nt: TGTGCCACCAGCAGAGATGCAGGGGCTGGAAACACCATATATTTT

d_call: TRBD2
v_call: TRBV10-2
j_call: TRBJ2-7
clone_size: .
cdr3_aa: CASSPGTSGYEQYF
cdr3_nt: TGCGCCAGCAGTCCCGGGACTAGCGGCTACGAGCAGTACTTC

d_call: .
v_call: TRBV2
j_call: TRBJ2-7
clone_size: .
cdr3_aa: CASSDLASVDEQYF
cdr3_nt: TGTGCCAGCAGTGACCTAGCTTCAGTTGACGAGCAGTACTTC

d_call: .
v_call: TRBV4-3
j_call: TRBJ2-2
clone_size: .
cdr3_aa: CASSQDSPGAGQNTGELFF
cdr3_nt: TGCGCCAGCAGCCAAGACAGCCCCGGGGCCGGGCAGAACACCGGGGAGCTGTTTTTT

d_call: .
v_call: TRBV29-1
j_call: TRBJ1-1
clone_size: .
cdr3_aa: CSVVINTEAFF
cdr3_nt: TGCAGCGTTGTAATAAACACTGAAGCTTTCTTT

d_call: .
v_call: TRBV15
j_call: TRBJ2-3
clone_size: .
cdr3_aa: CATSRGGQGTDTQYF
cdr3_nt: TGTGCCACCAGCAGAGGCGGTCAGGGCACAGATACGCAGTATTTT

d_call: TRBD1
v_call: TRBV2
j_call: TRBJ1-6
clone_size: .
cdr3_aa: CASSDRRQGPHSPLHF
cdr3_nt: TGTGCCAGCAGTGACAGGAGACAGGGCCCCCATTCACCCCTCCACTTT

d_call: .
v_call: TRBV7-2
j_call: TRBJ2-2
clone_size: once
cdr3_aa: CASSSQRGTGELFF
cdr3_nt: TGTGCCAGCAGCTCCCAACGGGGTACCGGGGAGCTGTTTTTT

d_call: .
v_call: TRBV29-1
j_call: TRBJ2-1
clone_size: .
cdr3_aa: CSVEPGGDEQFF
cdr3_nt: TGCAGCGTTGAACCAGGGGGGGATGAGCAGTTCTTC

d_call: .
v_call: TRBV7-2
j_call: TRBJ1-1
clone_size: .
cdr3_aa: CASSSQRRQAGFF
cdr3_nt: TGTGCCAGCAGCTCCCAGAGACGACAGGCGGGCTTCTTT

d_call: TRBD1
v_call: TRBV10-3
j_call: TRBJ2-3
clone_size: .
cdr3_aa: CAISESTGPTDTQYF
cdr3_nt: TGTGCCATCAGTGAGTCGACAGGGCCCACAGATACGCAGTATTTT

d_call: TRBD1
v_call: TRBV7-9
j_call: TRBJ1-1
clone_size: .
cdr3_aa: CASSLPRGTGSLENTEAFF
cdr3_nt: TGTGCCAGCAGCTTACCCCGGGGGACAGGGTCCCTGGAGAACACTGAAGCTTTCTTT

d_call: .
v_call: TRBV7-2
j_call: TRBJ2-1
clone_size: .
cdr3_aa: CASSVTGSGEQFF
cdr3_nt: TGTGCCAGCAGCGTGACAGGCAGCGGTGAGCAGTTCTTC

d_call: TRBD1
v_call: TRBV6-1
j_call: TRBJ2-4
clone_size: few
cdr3_aa: CASVLQGALGNIQYF
cdr3_nt: TGTGCCAGTGTACTACAGGGGGCTCTGGGAAACATTCAGTACTTC

d_call: .
v_call: TRBV5-1
j_call: TRBJ2-6
clone_size: .
cdr3_aa: CASSSKLGPNSSGANVLTF
cdr3_nt: TGCGCCAGCAGCTCGAAACTGGGACCTAATAGCTCTGGGGCCAACGTCCTGACTTTC

d_call: .
v_call: TRBV30
j_call: TRBJ2-3
clone_size: .
cdr3_aa: CAWSVLTPQAQYF
cdr3_nt: TGTGCCTGGAGTGTACTAACTCCCCAGGCGCAGTATTTT

d_call: .
v_call: TRBV6-6
j_call: TRBJ2-2
clone_size: .
cdr3_aa: CASNRENTGELFF
cdr3_nt: TGTGCCAGCAACAGGGAGAACACCGGGGAGCTGTTTTTT

d_call: .
v_call: TRBV7-8
j_call: TRBJ2-3
clone_size: .
cdr3_aa: CASSQELAATDTQYF
cdr3_nt: TGTGCCAGCAGCCAAGAATTAGCGGCCACAGATACGCAGTATTTT

d_call: TRBD2
v_call: TRBV7-2
j_call: TRBJ2-3
clone_size: few
cdr3_aa: CASSSTPSGGAKDTQYF
cdr3_nt: TGTGCCAGCAGCTCAACTCCTAGCGGGGGGGCCAAAGATACGCAGTATTTT

d_call: TRBD1
v_call: TRBV5-6
j_call: TRBJ1-6
clone_size: few
cdr3_aa: CASRPTGDHSPLHF
cdr3_nt: TGTGCCAGCAGGCCGACAGGGGACCATTCACCCCTCCACTTT

d_call: .
v_call: TRBV7-3
j_call: TRBJ2-3
clone_size: few
cdr3_aa: CASSSSTDTQYF
cdr3_nt: TGTGCCAGCAGCTCTAGCACAGATACGCAGTATTTT

d_call: .
v_call: TRBV5-1
j_call: TRBJ2-3
clone_size: once
cdr3_aa: CASSLWSGDTQYF
cdr3_nt: TGCGCCAGCAGCTTGTGGTCTGGGGATACGCAGTATTTT

d_call: TRBD1
v_call: TRBV11-2
j_call: TRBJ1-1
clone_size: .
cdr3_aa: CASSFTQGVTEAFF
cdr3_nt: TGTGCCAGCAGCTTCACACAGGGGGTCACTGAAGCTTTCTTT

d_call: .
v_call: TRBV11-2
j_call: TRBJ2-3
clone_size: few
cdr3_aa: CASSLVSRTDTQYF
cdr3_nt: TGTGCCAGCAGCTTAGTTTCCAGGACAGATACGCAGTATTTT

d_call: .
v_call: TRBV29-1
j_call: TRBJ1-2
clone_size: .
cdr3_aa: CSVEEGDGYGYTF
cdr3_nt: TGCAGCGTTGAAGAGGGGGATGGCTATGGCTACACCTTC

d_call: .
v_call: TRBV15
j_call: TRBJ1-6
clone_size: .
cdr3_aa: CATSRAAFEPSYF
cdr3_nt: TGTGCCACCAGCCGAGCGGCGTTCGAGCCTTCTTACTTT

d_call: .
v_call: TRBV9
j_call: TRBJ1-2
clone_size: .
cdr3_aa: CASWANYGYTF
cdr3_nt: TGTGCCAGCTGGGCCAACTATGGCTACACCTTC

d_call: .
v_call: TRBV9
j_call: TRBJ2-5
clone_size: once
cdr3_aa: CASSVGLGGTAHQETQYF
cdr3_nt: TGTGCCAGCAGCGTAGGTCTAGGGGGGACGGCCCACCAAGAGACCCAGTACTTC

d_call: .
v_call: TRBV25-1
j_call: TRBJ2-5
clone_size: .
cdr3_aa: CASSVGVVQGIGETQYF
cdr3_nt: TGTGCCAGCAGTGTGGGGGTGGTACAGGGAATCGGAGAGACCCAGTACTTC

d_call: .
v_call: TRBV19
j_call: TRBJ1-2
clone_size: .
cdr3_aa: CASSDRYREGYTF
cdr3_nt: TGTGCCAGTAGCGACCGCTACCGAGAAGGCTACACCTTC

d_call: .
v_call: TRBV4-1
j_call: TRBJ2-3
clone_size: .
cdr3_aa: CASSQRKGADTQYF
cdr3_nt: TGCGCCAGCAGCCAAAGGAAGGGGGCAGATACGCAGTATTTT

d_call: .
v_call: TRBV9
j_call: TRBJ2-7
clone_size: .
cdr3_aa: CASSHREGGNEQYF
cdr3_nt: TGTGCCAGCAGTCACAGGGAAGGTGGTAACGAGCAGTACTTC

d_call: .
v_call: TRBV29-1
j_call: TRBJ2-6
clone_size: .
cdr3_aa: CSVGQNRVYRHSSGANVLTF
cdr3_nt: TGCAGCGTTGGACAAAACAGGGTCTACCGTCATTCCTCTGGGGCCAACGTCCTGACTTTC

d_call: TRBD2
v_call: TRBV27
j_call: TRBJ2-3
clone_size: few
cdr3_aa: CASSLGSGGARDTQYF
cdr3_nt: TGTGCCAGCAGTTTAGGGTCCGGGGGGGCAAGAGATACGCAGTATTTT